A selection of T cell receptor beta chains follows, all from one sample in a study of CD8+ T cells in alopecia areata. Measured with immunoSEQ multiplex PCR; TCRdb has only the in-frame clones, and not every one. In the table there are roughly 200,000 clones, approximately 62% of which are singletons. The material sequenced was CD4+ T cells sorted from blood, taken at week 0. These receptors were taken from a human donor with alopecia areata. Both conserved end residues are part of each CDR3. Each record gives: D gene, J gene, V gene, clone size, CDR3 DNA, CDR3 protein. The D gene is left open where the match is weak. Where a row states a size, it is once, few, many or the class of an expanded clone; other rows omit it.

.	TRBJ2-7	TRBV9	.	TGTGCCAGCAGCGTAGGGCAGTCCTACGAGCAGTACTTC	CASSVGQSYEQYF
.	TRBJ2-3	TRBV7-2	.	TGTGCCAGCAGCTTAGGACAGGCTCGCACAGATACGCAGTATTTT	CASSLGQARTDTQYF
.	TRBJ1-5	TRBV7-2	.	TGTGCCAGCAGCAATACACGTCAAGGGCCCCAGCATTTT	CASSNTRQGPQHF
.	TRBJ1-2	TRBV29-1	.	TGCAGCGTTGGCAACTATGGCTACACCTTC	CSVGNYGYTF
TRBD1	TRBJ1-5	TRBV5-4	.	TGTGCCAGCCCCGGACAGGGACCCAATCAGCCCCAGCATTTT	CASPGQGPNQPQHF
.	TRBJ2-2	TRBV30	.	TGTGCCTGGAGTGACGACACCGGGGAGCTGTTTTTT	CAWSDDTGELFF
.	TRBJ1-1	TRBV7-2	.	TGTGCCAGCAGCCTCAGACAGGTGGGAACTGAAGCTTTCTTT	CASSLRQVGTEAFF
.	TRBJ1-2	TRBV29-1	.	TGCAGCGTAGTGGACGGAGATGGCTACACCTTC	CSVVDGDGYTF
TRBD1	TRBJ2-7	TRBV5-1	few	TGCGCCAGCAGCTTGGACAGGGGGAGGACGTACGAGCAGTACTTC	CASSLDRGRTYEQYF
.	TRBJ2-4	TRBV29-1	few	TGCAGCGTTTGGGATCTAGCCAAAAACATTCAGTACTTC	CSVWDLAKNIQYF
TRBD1	TRBJ1-1	TRBV5-1	few	TGCGCCAGCAGCTTGGGGGACAGGGTGAACACTGAAGCTTTCTTT	CASSLGDRVNTEAFF
.	TRBJ2-3	TRBV2	.	TGTGCCAACGACCATCTAGCGAACGCAGATACGCAGTATTTT	CANDHLANADTQYF
.	TRBJ2-5	TRBV7-6	.	TGTGCCAGCAGCTTAGAGCAGAACGACCTCCAAGAGACCCAGTACTTC	CASSLEQNDLQETQYF
.	TRBJ2-7	TRBV30	.	TGTGCCTGGAGTGGAAACTACGAGCAGTACTTC	CAWSGNYEQYF
TRBD1	TRBJ1-5	TRBV23-1	.	TGCGCCAGCAGTGGGACAGACCCTATTGGGCCCCAGCATTTT	CASSGTDPIGPQHF
TRBD1	TRBJ1-1	TRBV27	.	TGTGCCAGCAGTCCCCCGGGACAGGGACGTGAAGCTTTCTTT	CASSPPGQGREAFF
.	TRBJ2-7	TRBV27	.	TGTGCCAGCAAAGGGATACTCTCCTACGAGCAGCACTTC	CASKGILSYEQHF
TRBD1	TRBJ1-5	TRBV6-1	few	TGTGCCAGCGGGACAGGGGAGGGCAATCAGCCCCAGCATTTT	CASGTGEGNQPQHF
TRBD2	TRBJ2-7	TRBV28	.	TGTGCCTCCTCCGGGAGGTACGAGCAGTACTTC	CASSGRYEQYF
.	TRBJ1-2	TRBV28	once	TGTGCCAGCAGTTTTGGCAGGGTTAACTATGGCTACACCTTC	CASSFGRVNYGYTF
.	TRBJ1-2	TRBV18	once	TGTGCCAGCTCCCCTATTGACACAGCCGGCAACTATGGCTACACCTTC	CASSPIDTAGNYGYTF
TRBD1	TRBJ1-4	TRBV7-3	.	TGTGCCAGCAGCCGGACAGGGAATGAGGATGAAAAACTGTTTTTT	CASSRTGNEDEKLFF
.	TRBJ2-3	TRBV13	.	TGTGCCAGCAGCTTAAGGGAGACAGATACGCAGTATTTT	CASSLRETDTQYF
.	TRBJ2-7	TRBV9	.	TGTGCCAGCAGCGCAATCGGGACCGACGACTCCGAGCAGTACTTC	CASSAIGTDDSEQYF
TRBD1	TRBJ1-2	TRBV5-6	few	TGTGCCAGCAGCCAGACAGGGAGGAACCTCTATGGCTACACCTTC	CASSQTGRNLYGYTF
.	TRBJ2-7	TRBV7-6	few	TGTGCCAGCAGCCCCCCGGGCTACGAGCAGTACTTC	CASSPPGYEQYF
.	TRBJ2-2	TRBV2	once	TGTGCCAGCAGTGAAGCGCACGGAATCACCGGGGAGCTGTTTTTT	CASSEAHGITGELFF
.	TRBJ2-5	TRBV5-1	.	TGCGCCAGCAGCTTGGCCCCCTTGGGGGGCGATGAGACCCAGTACTTC	CASSLAPLGGDETQYF
.	TRBJ1-6	TRBV6-1	few	TGTGCCAGCAGTGAACTCGCCAATTCGTCCCTCCACTTT	CASSELANSSLHF
.	TRBJ2-6	TRBV29-1	.	TGCAGCGTGGTTTACAGCATCTCTGGGGCCAACGTCCTGACTTTC	CSVVYSISGANVLTF
.	TRBJ1-2	TRBV4-3	.	TGCGCCAGCAGCCAAGGCCTGACAGAGCCTATTGGCTACACCTTC	CASSQGLTEPIGYTF
TRBD1	TRBJ2-1	TRBV28	.	TGTGCCAGCAGTTTTCGCGGGACAGGCTCCTACAATGAGCAGTTCTTC	CASSFRGTGSYNEQFF
TRBD2	TRBJ2-3	TRBV9	.	TGTGCCAGCAGCGTAGAGAGCGGGGTTACCACAGATACGCAGTATTTT	CASSVESGVTTDTQYF
TRBD1	TRBJ2-7	TRBV29-1	.	TGCAGCGTCCGACAGGGATCCTACGAGCAGTACTTC	CSVRQGSYEQYF
.	TRBJ1-4	TRBV29-1	once	TGCAGCGTTGTATGGAGATTAGGTGAAAAACTGTTTTTT	CSVVWRLGEKLFF
.	TRBJ1-2	TRBV11-3	.	TGTGCCAGCAGCCCCGGGACCGGTGGCTATGGCTACACCTTC	CASSPGTGGYGYTF
.	TRBJ2-5	TRBV18	few	TGTGCCAGCTCACCGAATCCTGGCGGAAGGGAGACCCAGTACTTC	CASSPNPGGRETQYF
TRBD2	TRBJ2-7	TRBV28	.	TGTGCCAGCACCTTTGAAAGCGGGGCCTACGAGCAGTACTTC	CASTFESGAYEQYF
.	TRBJ2-7	TRBV30	.	TGTGCCTGGTCCCGGGGGGCTGTTGGGCAGTACTTC	CAWSRGAVGQYF
.	TRBJ2-3	TRBV19	few	TGTGCCACGAAGGGCGATACGCAGTATTTT	CATKGDTQYF